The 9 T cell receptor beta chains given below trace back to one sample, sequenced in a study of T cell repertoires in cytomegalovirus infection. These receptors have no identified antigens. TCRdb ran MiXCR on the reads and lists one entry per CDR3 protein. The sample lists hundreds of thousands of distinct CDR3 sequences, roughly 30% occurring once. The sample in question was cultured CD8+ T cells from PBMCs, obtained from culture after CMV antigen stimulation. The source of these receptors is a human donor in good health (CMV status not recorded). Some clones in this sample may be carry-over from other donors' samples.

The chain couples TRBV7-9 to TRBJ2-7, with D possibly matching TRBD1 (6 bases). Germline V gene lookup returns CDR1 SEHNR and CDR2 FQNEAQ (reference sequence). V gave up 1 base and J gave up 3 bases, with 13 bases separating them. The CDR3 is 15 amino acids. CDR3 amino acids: CASSLGGRGLYEQYF. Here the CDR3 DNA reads TGTGCCAGCAGCTTAGGGGGGCGAGGACTCTACGAGCAGTACTTC.

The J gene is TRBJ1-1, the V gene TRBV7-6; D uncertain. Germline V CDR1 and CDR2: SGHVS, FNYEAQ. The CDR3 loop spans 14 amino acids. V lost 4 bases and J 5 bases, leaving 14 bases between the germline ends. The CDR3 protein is CASSSMGLGTEAFF. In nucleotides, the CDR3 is TGTGCCAGCAGCTCTATGGGCCTGGGGACTGAAGCTTTCTTT.

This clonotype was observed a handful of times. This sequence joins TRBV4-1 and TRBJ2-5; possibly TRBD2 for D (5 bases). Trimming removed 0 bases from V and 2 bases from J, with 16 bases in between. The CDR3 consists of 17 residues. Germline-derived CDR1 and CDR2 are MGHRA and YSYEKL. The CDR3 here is CASSQDVPFSGQETQYF. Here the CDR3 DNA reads TGCGCCAGCAGCCAAGATGTGCCATTTTCGGGGCAAGAGACCCAGTACTTC.

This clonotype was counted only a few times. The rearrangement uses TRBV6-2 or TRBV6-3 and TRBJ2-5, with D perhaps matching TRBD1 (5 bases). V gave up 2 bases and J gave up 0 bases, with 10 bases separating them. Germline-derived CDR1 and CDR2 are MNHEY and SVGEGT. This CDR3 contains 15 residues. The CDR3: CASSYPRANQETQYF. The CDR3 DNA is TGTGCCAGCAGTTACCCCAGGGCCAACCAAGAGACCCAGTACTTC.

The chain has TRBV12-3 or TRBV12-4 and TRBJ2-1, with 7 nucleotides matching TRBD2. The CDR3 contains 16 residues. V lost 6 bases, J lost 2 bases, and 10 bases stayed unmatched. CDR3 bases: TGTGCCAGCAGCCCTCCGGGACTACAAGCCTACAATGAGCAGTTCTTC. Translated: CASSPPGLQAYNEQFF.

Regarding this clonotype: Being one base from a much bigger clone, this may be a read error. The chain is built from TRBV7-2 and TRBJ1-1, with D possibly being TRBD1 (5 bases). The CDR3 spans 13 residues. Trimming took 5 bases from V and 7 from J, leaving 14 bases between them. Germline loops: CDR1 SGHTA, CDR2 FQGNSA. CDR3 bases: TGTGCCAGCAGCGTTACATGGGGCGTTGAAGCTTTCTTT. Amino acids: CASSVTWGVEAFF.

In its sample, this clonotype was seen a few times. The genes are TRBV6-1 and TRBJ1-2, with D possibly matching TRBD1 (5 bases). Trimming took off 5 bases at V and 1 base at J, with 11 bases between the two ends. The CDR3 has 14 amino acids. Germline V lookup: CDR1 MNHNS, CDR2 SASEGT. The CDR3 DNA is TGTGCCAGCAGTAGGGACCGACTTAACTATGGCTACACCTTC. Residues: CASSRDRLNYGYTF.

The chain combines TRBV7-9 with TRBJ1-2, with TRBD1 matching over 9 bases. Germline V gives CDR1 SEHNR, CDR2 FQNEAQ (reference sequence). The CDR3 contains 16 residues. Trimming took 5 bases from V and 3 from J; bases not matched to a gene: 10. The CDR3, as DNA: TGTGCCAGCAGCCGCGGAATAAGACAGGGGGACTATGGCTACACCTTC. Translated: CASSRGIRQGDYGYTF. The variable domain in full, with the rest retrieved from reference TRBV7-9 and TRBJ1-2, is DTGVSQNPRHKITKRGQNVTFRCDPISEHNRLYWYRQTLGQGPEFLTYFQNEAQLEKSRLLSDRFSAERPKGSFSTLEIQRTEQGDSAMYLCASSRGIRQGDYGYTFGSGTRLTVV.

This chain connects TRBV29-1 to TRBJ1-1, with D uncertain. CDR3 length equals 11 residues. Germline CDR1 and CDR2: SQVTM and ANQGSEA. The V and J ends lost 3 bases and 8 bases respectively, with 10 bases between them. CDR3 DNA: TGCAGCGTTGACGTGAGAACAGAAGCTTTCTTT. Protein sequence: CSVDVRTEAFF.